This T cell receptor beta chain comes out of a study of control samples from healthy donors and cancer patients. Trimming left V 3 bases short and J 7 bases short, with 10 bases between. The CDR3 is made up of 14 amino acids. The germline CDR1 and CDR2 sequences are SGHVS and FQNEAQ. Repertoires were generated with immunoSEQ multiplex PCR, while TCRdb's copy carries only in-frame clones and drops some. The sample holds about 120,000 clones, just under 95% seen once. The chain joins TRBV7-8 to TRBJ1-6; D is unresolved. Sequencing was performed on blood. The source is a man aged 25 to 40 in good health. CDR3 amino acids: CASSFTNSNSPLHF. The CDR3 nucleotides are TGTGCCAGCAGCTTTACGAATTCCAATTCACCCCTCCACTTT.